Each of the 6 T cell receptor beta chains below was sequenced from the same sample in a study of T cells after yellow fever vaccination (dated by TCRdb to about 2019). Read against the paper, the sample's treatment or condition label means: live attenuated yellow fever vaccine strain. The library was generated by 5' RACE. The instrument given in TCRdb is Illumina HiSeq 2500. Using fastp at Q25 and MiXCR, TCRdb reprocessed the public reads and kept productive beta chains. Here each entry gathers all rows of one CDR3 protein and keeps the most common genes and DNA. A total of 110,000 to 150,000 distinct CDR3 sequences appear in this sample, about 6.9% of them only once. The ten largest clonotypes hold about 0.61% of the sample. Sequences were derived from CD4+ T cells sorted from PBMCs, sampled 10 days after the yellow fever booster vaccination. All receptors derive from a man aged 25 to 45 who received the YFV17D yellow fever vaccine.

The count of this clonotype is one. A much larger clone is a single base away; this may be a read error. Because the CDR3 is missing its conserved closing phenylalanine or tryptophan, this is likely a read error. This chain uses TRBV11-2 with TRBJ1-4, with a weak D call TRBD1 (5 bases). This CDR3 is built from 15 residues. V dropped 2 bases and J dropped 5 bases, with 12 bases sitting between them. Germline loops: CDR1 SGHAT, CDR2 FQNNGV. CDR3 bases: TGTGCCAGCAGCTTAACGAGGGGCGGAAATGAAAAACTGTTTTGT. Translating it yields CASSLTRGGNEKLFC.

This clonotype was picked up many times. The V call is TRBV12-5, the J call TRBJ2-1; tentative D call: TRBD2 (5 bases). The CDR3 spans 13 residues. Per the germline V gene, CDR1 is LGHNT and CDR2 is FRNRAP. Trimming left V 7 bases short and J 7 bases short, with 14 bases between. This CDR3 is CASESRWENEQFF. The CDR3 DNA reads TGTGCTAGTGAGTCCCGTTGGGAGAATGAGCAGTTCTTC.

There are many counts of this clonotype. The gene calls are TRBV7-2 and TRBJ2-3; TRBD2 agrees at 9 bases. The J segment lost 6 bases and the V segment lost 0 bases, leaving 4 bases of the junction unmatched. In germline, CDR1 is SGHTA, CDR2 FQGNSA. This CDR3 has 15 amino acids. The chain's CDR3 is CASSLAGTSIDTQYF. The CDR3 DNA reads TGTGCCAGCAGCTTAGCGGGGACTAGCATCGATACGCAGTATTTT.

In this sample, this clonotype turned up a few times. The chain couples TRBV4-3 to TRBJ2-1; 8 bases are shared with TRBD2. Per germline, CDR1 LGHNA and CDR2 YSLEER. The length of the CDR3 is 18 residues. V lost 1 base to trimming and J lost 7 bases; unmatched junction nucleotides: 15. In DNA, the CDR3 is TGCGCCAGCAGCCAAGGAAGGCTACTAGCGGCCCCATGGAATGAGCAGTTCTTC. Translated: CASSQGRLLAAPWNEQFF.

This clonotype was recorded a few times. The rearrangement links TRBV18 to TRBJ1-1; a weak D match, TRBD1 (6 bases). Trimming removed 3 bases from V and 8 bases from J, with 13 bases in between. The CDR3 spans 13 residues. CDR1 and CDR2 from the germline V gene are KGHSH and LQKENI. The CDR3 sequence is CASSPGYRAEAFF. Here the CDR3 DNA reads TGTGCCAGCTCACCCGGATACAGGGCCGAAGCTTTCTTT. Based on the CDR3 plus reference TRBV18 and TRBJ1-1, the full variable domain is NAGVMQNPRHLVRRRGQEARLRCSPMKGHSHVYWYRQLPEEGLKFMVYLQKENIIDESGMPKERFSAEFPKEGPSILRIQQVVRGDSAAYFCASSPGYRAEAFFGQGTRLTVV.

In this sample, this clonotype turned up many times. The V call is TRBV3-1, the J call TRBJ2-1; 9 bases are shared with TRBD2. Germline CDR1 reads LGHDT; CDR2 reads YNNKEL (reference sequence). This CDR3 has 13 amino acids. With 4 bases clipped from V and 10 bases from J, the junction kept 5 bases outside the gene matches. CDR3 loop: CASSLAGAWEQFF. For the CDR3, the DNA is TGTGCCAGCAGCCTAGCGGGAGCCTGGGAGCAGTTCTTC.